Listed here is a single T cell receptor beta chain. The V end was cut by 2 bases, the J end by 3 bases, with 9 bases between. Germline CDR1 and CDR2: SGHTS and YDEGEE. The CDR3 length is 14 residues. Profiled with immunoSEQ multiplex PCR; TCRdb holds only in-frame clones, not every one. The sample lists 60,000 to 75,000 clones, 85% to 90% occurring once. These data originate in a study of blood T cell repertoires in COVID-19. Material for sequencing was peripheral blood. This receptor was obtained from a human donor in a cohort sampled during active COVID-19. V is TRBV5-8 and J is TRBJ1-5, with a tentative D call TRBD1 (5 bases). The CDR3 DNA follows: TGTGCCAGCAGCTTTGGGGGGACCAATCAGCCCCAGCATTTT. Its protein product is CASSFGGTNQPQHF.